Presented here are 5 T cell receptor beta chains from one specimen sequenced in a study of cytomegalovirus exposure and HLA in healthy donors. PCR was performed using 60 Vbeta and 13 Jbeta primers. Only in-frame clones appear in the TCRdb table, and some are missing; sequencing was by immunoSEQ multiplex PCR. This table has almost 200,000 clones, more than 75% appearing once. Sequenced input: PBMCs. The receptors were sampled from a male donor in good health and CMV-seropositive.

The CDR3, as DNA: TGTGCCATCAGTGAACAGGCCTACGAGCAGTACTTC. Its protein product is CAISEQAYEQYF. The chain joins TRBV10-3 to TRBJ2-7; D is possibly TRBD1 (5 bases). The CDR3 length is 12 residues. The germline V gene has CDR1 ENHRY and CDR2 SYGVKD. V lost 3 bases and J lost 2, with 5 bases in between.

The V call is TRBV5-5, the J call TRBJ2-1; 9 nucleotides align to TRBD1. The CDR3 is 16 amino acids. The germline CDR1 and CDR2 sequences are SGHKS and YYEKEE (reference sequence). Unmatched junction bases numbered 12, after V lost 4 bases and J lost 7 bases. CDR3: CASSIELQGARNEQFF. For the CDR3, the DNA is TGTGCCAGCAGCATAGAACTACAGGGGGCGAGGAATGAGCAGTTCTTC.

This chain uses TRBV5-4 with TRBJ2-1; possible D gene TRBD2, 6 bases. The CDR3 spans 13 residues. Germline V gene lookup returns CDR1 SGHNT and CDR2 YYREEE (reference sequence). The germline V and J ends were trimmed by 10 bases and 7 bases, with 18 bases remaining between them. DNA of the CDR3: TGTGCCGGGACCGTAGCGGTCGGGAATGAGCAGTTCTTC. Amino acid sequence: CAGTVAVGNEQFF.

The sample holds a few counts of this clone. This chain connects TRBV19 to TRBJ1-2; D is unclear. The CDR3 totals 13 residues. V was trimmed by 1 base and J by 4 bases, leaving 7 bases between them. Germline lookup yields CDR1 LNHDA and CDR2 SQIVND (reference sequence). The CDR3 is CASSIVGVYGYTF. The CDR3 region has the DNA TGTGCCAGTAGTATAGTCGGGGTCTATGGCTACACCTTC.

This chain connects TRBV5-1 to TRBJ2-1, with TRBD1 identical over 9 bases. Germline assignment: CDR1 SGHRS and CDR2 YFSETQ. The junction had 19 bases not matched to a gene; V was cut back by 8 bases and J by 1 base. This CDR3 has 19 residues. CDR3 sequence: CASGDPGQGYGFSYNEQFF. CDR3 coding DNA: TGCGCCAGTGGGGACCCGGGACAGGGCTATGGTTTTTCCTACAATGAGCAGTTCTTC.